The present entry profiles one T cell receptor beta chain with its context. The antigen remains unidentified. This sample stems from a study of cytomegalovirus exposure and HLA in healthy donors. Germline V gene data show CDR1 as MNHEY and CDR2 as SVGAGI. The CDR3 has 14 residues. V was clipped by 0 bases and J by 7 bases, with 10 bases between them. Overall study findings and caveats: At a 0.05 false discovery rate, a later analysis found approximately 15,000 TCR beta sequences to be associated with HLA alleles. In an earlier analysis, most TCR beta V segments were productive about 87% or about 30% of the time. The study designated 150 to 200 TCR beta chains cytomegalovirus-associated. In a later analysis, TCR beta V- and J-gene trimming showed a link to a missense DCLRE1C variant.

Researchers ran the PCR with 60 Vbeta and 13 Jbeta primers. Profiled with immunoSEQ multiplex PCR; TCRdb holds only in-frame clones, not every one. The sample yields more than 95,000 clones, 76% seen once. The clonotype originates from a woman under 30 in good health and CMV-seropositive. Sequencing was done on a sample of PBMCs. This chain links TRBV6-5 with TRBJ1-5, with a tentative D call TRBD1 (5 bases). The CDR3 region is CASSYSGGSQPQHF. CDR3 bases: TGTGCCAGCAGTTACTCGGGGGGTTCGCAGCCCCAGCATTTT.